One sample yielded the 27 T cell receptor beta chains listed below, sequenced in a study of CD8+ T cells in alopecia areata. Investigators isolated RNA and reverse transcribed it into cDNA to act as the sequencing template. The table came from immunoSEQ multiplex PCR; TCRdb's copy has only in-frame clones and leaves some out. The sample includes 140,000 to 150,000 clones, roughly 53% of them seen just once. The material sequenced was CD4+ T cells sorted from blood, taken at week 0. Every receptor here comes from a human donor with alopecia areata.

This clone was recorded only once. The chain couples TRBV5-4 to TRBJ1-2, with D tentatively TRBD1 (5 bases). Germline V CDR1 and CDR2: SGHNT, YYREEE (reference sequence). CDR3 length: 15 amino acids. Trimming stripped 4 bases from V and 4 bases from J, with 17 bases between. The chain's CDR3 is CASSTGRGYTYGYTF. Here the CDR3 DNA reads TGTGCCAGCAGCACCGGGAGGGGATATACCTATGGCTACACCTTC.

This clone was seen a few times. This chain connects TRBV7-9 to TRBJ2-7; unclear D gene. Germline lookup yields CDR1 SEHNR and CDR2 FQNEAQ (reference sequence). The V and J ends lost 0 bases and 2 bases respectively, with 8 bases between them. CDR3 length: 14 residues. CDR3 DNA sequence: TGTGCCAGCAGCTTAGCGGGGTCCACCTACGAGCAGTACTTC. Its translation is CASSLAGSTYEQYF. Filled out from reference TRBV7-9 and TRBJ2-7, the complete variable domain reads DTGVSQNPRHKITKRGQNVTFRCDPISEHNRLYWYRQTLGQGPEFLTYFQNEAQLEKSRLLSDRFSAERPKGSFSTLEIQRTEQGDSAMYLCASSLAGSTYEQYFGPGTRLTVT.

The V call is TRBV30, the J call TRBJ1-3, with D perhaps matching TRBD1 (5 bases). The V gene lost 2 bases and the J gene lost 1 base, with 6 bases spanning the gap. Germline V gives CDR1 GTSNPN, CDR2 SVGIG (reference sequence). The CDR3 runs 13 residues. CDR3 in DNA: TGTGCCTGGAGTCAGGGATCTGGAAACACCATATATTTT. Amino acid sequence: CAWSQGSGNTIYF.

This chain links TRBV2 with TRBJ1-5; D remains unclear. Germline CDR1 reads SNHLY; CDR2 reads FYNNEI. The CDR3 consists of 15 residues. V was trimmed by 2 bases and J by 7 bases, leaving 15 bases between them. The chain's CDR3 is CASSEYLGVGQPQHF. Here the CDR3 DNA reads TGTGCCAGCAGTGAATATCTTGGGGTCGGACAGCCCCAGCATTTT.

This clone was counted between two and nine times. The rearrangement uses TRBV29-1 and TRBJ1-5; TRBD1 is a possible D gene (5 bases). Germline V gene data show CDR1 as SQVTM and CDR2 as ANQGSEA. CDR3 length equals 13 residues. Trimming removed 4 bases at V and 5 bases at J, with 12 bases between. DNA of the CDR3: TGCAGCGTTGTACCGGGACGGGATCAGCCCCAGCATTTT. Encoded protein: CSVVPGRDQPQHF.

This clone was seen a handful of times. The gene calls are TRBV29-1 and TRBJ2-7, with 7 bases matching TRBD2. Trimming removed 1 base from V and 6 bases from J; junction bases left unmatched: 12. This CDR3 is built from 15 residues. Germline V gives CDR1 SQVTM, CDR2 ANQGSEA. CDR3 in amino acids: CSVEVSKRGRGEQYF. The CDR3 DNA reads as TGCAGCGTTGAAGTCTCCAAACGGGGGAGGGGCGAGCAGTACTTC.

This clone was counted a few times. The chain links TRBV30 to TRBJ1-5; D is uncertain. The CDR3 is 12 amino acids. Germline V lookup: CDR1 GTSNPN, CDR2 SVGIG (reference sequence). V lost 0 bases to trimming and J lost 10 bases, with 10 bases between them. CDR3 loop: CAWSVPPGPQHF. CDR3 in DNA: TGTGCCTGGAGTGTACCGCCAGGCCCCCAGCATTTT.

CDR3 residues: CASSQGYQPQHF. CDR3 DNA: TGTGCCAGCAGCCAAGGATACCAGCCCCAGCATTTT. This sequence joins TRBV5-6 and TRBJ1-5, with D unresolved. The germline V gene has CDR1 SGHDT and CDR2 YYEEEE. V lost 4 bases to trimming and J lost 7 bases, with 9 bases between them. The length of the CDR3 is 12 residues.

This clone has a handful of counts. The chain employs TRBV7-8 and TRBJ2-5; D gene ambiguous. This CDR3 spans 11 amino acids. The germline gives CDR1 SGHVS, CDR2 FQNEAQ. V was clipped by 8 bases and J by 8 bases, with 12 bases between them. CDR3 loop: CASSRTFTQYF. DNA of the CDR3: TGTGCCAGCTCCCGAACATTTACCCAGTACTTC. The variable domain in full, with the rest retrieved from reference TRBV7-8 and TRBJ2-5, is GAGVSQSPRYKVAKRGQDVALRCDPISGHVSLFWYQQALGQGPEFLTYFQNEAQLDKSGLPSDRFFAERPEGSVSTLKIQRTQQEDSAVYLCASSRTFTQYFGPGTRLLVL.

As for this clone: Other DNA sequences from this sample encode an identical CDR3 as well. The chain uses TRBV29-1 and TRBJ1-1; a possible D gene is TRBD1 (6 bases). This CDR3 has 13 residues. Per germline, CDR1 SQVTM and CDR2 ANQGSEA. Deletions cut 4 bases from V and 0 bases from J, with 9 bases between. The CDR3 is CSVAGVLNTEAFF. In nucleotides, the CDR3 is TGCAGCGTTGCAGGGGTGCTGAACACTGAAGCTTTCTTT.

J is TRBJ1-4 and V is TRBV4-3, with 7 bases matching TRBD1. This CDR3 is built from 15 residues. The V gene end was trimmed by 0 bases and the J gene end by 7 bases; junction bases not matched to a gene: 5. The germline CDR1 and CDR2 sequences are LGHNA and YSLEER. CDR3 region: CASSQDFQGVEKLFF. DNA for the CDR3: TGCGCCAGCAGCCAAGACTTCCAGGGGGTTGAAAAACTGTTTTTT.

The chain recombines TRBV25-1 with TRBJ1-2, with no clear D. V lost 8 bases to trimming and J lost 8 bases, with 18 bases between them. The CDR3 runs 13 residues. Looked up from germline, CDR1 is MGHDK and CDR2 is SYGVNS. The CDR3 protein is CASQWPLQGGYTF. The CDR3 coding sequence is TGTGCCAGCCAATGGCCCCTTCAAGGGGGCTACACCTTC.

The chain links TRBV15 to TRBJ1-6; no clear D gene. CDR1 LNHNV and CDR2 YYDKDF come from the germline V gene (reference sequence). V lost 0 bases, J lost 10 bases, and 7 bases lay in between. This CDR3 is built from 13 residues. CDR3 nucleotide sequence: TGTGCCACCAGCAGAGATGGAATGTCACCCCTCCACTTT. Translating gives CATSRDGMSPLHF.

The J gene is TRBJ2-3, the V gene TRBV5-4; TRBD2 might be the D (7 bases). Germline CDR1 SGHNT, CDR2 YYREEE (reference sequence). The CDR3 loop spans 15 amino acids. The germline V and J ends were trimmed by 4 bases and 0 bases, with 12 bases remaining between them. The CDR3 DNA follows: TGTGCCAGCAGCACCGGGGGGCGGAGCACAGATACGCAGTATTTT. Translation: CASSTGGRSTDTQYF.

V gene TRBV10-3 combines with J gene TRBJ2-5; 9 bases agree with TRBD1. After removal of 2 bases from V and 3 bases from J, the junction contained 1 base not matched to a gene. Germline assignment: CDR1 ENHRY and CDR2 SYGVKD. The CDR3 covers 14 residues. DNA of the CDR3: TGTGCCATCAGTGAGGGGACAGGGAAAGAGACCCAGTACTTC. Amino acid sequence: CAISEGTGKETQYF.

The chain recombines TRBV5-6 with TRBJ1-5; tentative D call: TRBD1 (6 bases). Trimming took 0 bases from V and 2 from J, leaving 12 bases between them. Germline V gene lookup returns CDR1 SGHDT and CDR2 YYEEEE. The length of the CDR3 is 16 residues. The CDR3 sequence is CASSLAGPGGNQPQHF. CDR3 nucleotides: TGTGCCAGCAGCTTGGCCGGGCCAGGGGGCAATCAGCCCCAGCATTTT.

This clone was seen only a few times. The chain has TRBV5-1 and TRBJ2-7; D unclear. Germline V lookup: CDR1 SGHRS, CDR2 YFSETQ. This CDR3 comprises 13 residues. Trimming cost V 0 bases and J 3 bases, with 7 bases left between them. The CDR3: CASSLEHFYEQYF. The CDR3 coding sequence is TGCGCCAGCAGCTTGGAACATTTCTACGAGCAGTACTTC.

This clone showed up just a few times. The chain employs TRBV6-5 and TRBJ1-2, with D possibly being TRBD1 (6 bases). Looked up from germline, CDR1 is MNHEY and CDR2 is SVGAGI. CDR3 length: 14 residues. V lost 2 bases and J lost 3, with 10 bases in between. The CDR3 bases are TGTGCCAGCAGTTACCAACAGGGTTACTATGGCTACACCTTC. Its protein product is CASSYQQGYYGYTF.

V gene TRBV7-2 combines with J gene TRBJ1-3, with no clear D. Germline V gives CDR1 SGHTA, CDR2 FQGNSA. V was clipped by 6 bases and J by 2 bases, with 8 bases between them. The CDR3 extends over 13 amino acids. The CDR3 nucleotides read TGTGCCAGCAGGAAGGCGGCTGGAAACACCATATATTTT. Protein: CASRKAAGNTIYF.

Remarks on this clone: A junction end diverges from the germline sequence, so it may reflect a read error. The CDR3 loop is CAISPDDRISHEQYF. The CDR3, as DNA: TGTGCCATCAGCCCGGATGACAGGATCTCCCACGAGCAGTACTTC. V and J are TRBV10-3 and TRBJ2-7; D is perhaps TRBD1 (6 bases). CDR1 and CDR2 from the germline V gene are ENHRY and SYGVKD. There are 15 residues in the CDR3.

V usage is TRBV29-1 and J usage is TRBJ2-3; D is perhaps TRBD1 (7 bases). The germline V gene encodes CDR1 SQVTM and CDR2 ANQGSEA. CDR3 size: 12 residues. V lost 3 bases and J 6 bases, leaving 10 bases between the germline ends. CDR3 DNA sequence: TGCAGCGTTGAGACAGGGAGGGATACGCAGTATTTT. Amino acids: CSVETGRDTQYF.

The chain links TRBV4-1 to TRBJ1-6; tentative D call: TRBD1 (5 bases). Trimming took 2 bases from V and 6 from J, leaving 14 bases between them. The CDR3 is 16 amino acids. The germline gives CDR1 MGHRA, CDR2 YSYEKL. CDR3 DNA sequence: TGCGCCAGCAGCCAAAGTACCGCCAGGGCTAATTCACCCCTCCACTTT. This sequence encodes CASSQSTARANSPLHF.

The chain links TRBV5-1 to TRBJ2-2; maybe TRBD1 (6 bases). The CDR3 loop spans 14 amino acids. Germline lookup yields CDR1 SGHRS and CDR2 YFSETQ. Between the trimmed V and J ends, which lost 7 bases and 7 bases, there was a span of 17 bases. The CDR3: CASSGQGLSGELFF. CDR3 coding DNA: TGCGCCAGCTCGGGCCAGGGGCTGAGCGGGGAGCTGTTTTTT.

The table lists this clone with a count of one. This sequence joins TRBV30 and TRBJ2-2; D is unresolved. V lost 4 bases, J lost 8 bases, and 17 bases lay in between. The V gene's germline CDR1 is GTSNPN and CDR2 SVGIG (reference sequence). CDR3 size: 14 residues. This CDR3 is CAWTHGPPRGELFF. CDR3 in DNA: TGTGCCTGGACCCACGGACCACCTCGAGGGGAGCTGTTTTTT. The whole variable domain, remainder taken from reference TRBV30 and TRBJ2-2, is SQTIHQWPATLVQPVGSPLSLECTVEGTSNPNLYWYRQAAGRGLQLLFYSVGIGQISSEVPQNLSASRPQDRQFILSSKKLLLSDSGFYLCAWTHGPPRGELFFGEGSRLTVL.

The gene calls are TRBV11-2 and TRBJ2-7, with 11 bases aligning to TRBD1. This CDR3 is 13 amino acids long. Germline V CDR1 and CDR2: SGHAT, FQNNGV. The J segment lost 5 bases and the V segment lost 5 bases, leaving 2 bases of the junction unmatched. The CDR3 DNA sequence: TGTGCCAGCAGCCCGGGACAGGGGGACGAGCAGTACTTC. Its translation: CASSPGQGDEQYF.

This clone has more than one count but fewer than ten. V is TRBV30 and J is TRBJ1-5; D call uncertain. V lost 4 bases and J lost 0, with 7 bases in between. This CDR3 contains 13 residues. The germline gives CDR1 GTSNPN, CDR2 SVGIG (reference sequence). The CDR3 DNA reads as TGTGCCTGGACGGAGGATAGCAATCAGCCCCAGCATTTT. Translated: CAWTEDSNQPQHF.

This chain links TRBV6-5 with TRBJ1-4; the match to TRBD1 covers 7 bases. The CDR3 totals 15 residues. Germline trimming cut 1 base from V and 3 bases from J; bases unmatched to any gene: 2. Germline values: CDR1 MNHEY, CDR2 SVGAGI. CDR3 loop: CASSYLGTANEKLFF. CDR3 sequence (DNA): TGTGCCAGCAGTTACTTGGGGACAGCTAATGAAAAACTGTTTTTT.